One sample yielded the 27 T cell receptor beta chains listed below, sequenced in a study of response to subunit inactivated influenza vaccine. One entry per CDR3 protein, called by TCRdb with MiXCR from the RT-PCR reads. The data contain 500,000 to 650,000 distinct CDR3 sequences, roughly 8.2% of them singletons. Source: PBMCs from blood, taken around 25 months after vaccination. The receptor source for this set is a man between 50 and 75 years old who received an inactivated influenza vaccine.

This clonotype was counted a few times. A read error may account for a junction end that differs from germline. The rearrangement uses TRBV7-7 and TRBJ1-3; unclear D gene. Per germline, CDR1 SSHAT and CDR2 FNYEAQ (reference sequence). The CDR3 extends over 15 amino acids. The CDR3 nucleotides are TGTGCTAGCAGCTTAGAGTATGGCTCTGGAAACACCATATATTTT. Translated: CASSLEYGSGNTIYF.

DNA of the CDR3: TGTGCCAGCAGCCACCACCGGGACACTGATGAGCAGTTCTTC. It specifies CASSHHRDTDEQFF. The gene calls are TRBV11-2 and TRBJ2-1, with D perhaps TRBD1 (6 bases). This CDR3 is 14 amino acids long. Germline loops: CDR1 SGHAT, CDR2 FQNNGV. The V gene lost 5 bases and the J gene lost 8 bases, with 16 bases spanning the gap.

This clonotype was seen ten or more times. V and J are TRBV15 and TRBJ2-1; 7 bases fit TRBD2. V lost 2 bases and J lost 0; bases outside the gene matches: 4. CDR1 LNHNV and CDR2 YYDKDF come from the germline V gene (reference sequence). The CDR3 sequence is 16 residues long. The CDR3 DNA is TGTGCCACCAGCAGAAGGACTAGGAGCTCCTACAATGAGCAGTTCTTC. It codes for CATSRRTRSSYNEQFF.

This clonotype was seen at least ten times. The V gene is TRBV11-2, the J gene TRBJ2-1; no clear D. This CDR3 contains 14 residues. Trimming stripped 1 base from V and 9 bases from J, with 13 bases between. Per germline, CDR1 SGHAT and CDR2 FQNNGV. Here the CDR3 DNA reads TGTGCCAGCAGCTTAGTCAGGTCAAGCAGTGAGCAGTTCTTC. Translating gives CASSLVRSSSEQFF.

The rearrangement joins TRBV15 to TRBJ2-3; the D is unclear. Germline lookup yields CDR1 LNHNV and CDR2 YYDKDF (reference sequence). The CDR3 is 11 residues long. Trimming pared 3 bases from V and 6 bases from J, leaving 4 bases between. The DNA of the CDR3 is TGTGCCACCAGCAGGGGGGATACGCAGTATTTT. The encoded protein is CATSRGDTQYF. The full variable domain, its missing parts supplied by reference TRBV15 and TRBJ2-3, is DAMVIQNPRYQVTQFGKPVTLSCSQTLNHNVMYWYQQKSSQAPKLLFHYYDKDFNNEADTPDNFQSRRPNTSFCFLDIRSPGLGDTAMYLCATSRGDTQYFGPGTRLTVL.

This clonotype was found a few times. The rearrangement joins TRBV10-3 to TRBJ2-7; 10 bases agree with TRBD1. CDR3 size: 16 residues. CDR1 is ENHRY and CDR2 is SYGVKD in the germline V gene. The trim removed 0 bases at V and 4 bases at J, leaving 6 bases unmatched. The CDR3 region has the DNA TGTGCCATCAGTGAGTCGGGACAGGGGACTCGGTACGAGCAGTACTTC. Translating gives CAISESGQGTRYEQYF.

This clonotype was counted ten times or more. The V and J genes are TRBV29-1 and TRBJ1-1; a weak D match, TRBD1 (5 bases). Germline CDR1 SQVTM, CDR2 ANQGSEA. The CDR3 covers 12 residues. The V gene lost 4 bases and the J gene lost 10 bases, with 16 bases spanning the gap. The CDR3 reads CSVVGATHGAFF. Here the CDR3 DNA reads TGCAGCGTTGTAGGGGCGACCCATGGAGCTTTCTTT.

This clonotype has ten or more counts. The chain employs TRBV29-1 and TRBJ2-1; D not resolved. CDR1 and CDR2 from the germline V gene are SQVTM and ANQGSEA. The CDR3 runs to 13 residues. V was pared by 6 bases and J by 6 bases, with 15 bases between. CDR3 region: CSVARTLINEQFF. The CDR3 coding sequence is TGCAGCGTAGCTAGGACCCTGATCAATGAGCAGTTCTTC.

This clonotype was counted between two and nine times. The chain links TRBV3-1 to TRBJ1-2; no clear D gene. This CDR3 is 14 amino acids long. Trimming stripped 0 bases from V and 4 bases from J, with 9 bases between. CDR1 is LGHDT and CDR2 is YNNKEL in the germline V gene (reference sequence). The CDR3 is CASSQEGRSYGYTF. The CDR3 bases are TGTGCCAGCAGCCAAGAGGGCAGAAGCTATGGCTACACCTTC.

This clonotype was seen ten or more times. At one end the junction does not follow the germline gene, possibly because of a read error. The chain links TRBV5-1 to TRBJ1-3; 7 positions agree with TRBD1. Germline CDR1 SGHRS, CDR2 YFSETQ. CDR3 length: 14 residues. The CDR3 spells CASSPGQAGNTIYF. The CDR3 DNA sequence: TGTGCCAGCAGTCCAGGACAGGCGGGAAACACCATATATTTT.

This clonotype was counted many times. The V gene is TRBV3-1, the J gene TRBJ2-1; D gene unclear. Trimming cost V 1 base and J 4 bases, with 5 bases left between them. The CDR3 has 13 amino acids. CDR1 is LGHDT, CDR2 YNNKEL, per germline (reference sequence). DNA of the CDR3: TGTGCCAGCAGCCAAGCCTTTTACAATGAGCAGTTCTTC. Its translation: CASSQAFYNEQFF.

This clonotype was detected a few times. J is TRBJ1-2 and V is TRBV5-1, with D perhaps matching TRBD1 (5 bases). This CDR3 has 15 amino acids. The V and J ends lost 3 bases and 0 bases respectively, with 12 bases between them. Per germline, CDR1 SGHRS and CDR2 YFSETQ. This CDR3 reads CASSSSGHANYGYTF. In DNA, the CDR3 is TGCGCCAGCAGCTCTTCGGGGCATGCTAACTATGGCTACACCTTC.

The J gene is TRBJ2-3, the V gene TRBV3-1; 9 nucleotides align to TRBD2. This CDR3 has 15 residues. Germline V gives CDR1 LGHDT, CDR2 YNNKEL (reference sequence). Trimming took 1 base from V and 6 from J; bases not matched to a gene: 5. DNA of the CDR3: TGTGCCAGCAGCCAAGTAGCGGGAGTAGGCGATACGCAGTATTTT. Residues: CASSQVAGVGDTQYF.

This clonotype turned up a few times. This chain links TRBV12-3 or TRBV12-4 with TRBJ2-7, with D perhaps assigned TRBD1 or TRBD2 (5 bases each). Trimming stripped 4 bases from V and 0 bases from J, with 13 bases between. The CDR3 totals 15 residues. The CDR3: CASSWGPGVSYEQYF. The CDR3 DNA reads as TGTGCCAGCAGTTGGGGCCCCGGGGTCTCCTACGAGCAGTACTTC.

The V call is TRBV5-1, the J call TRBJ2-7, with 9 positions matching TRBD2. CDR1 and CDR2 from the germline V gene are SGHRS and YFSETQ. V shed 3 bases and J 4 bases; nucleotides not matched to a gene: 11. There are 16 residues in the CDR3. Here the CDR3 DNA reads TGCGCCAGCAGCTCTCTTGGGACTAGCCCTCCATACGAGCAGTACTTC. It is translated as CASSSLGTSPPYEQYF.

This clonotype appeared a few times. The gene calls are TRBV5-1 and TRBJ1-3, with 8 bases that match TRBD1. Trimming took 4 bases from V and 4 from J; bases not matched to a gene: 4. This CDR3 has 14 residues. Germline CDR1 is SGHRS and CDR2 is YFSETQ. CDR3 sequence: CASSDGTGGNTIYF. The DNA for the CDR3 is TGCGCCAGCAGCGACGGGACAGGCGGAAACACCATATATTTT.

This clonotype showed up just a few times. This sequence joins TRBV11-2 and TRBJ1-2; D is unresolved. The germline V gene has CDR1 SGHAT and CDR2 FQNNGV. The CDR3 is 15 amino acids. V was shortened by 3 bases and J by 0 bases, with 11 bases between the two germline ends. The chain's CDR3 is CASSLVQRANYGYTF. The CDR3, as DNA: TGTGCCAGCAGCTTGGTTCAGCGAGCTAACTATGGCTACACCTTC.

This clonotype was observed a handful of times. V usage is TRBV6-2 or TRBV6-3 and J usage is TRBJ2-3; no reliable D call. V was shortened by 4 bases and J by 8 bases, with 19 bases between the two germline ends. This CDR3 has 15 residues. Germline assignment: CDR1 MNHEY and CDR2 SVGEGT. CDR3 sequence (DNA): TGTGCCAGCAGTTCCCTCGCCCCTACTAAGGCTACGCAGTATTTT. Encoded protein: CASSSLAPTKATQYF.

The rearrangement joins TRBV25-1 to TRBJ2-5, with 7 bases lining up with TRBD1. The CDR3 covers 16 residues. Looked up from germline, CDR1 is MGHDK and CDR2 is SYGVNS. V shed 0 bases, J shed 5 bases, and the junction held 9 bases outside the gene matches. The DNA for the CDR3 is TGTGCCAGCAGTGAATATATCGGACAGGTCTTGGAGACCCAGTACTTC. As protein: CASSEYIGQVLETQYF.

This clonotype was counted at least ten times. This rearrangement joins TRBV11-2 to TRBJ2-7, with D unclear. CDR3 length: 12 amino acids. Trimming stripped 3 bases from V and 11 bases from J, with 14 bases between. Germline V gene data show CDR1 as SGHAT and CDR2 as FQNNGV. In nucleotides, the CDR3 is TGTGCCAGCAGCTTCGCCCCTAAGATTAAGTACTTC. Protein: CASSFAPKIKYF.

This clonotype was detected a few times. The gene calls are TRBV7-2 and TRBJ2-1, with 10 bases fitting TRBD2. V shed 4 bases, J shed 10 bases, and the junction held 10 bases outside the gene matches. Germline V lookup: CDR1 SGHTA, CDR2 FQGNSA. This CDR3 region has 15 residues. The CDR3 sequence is CASSSTAGGPLEQFF. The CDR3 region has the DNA TGTGCCAGCAGCTCAACAGCGGGGGGGCCTCTGGAGCAGTTCTTC.

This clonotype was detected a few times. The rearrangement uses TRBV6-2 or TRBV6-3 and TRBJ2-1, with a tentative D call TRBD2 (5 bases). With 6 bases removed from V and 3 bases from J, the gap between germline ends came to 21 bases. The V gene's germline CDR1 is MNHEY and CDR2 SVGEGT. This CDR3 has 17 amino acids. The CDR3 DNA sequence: TGTGCCAGCAGGACTGGGCGGGTAGCGAGAGTCTACAATGAGCAGTTCTTC. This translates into CASRTGRVARVYNEQFF.

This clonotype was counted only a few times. CDR3 DNA: TGTGCCATCAACCCGGGACAGGGAATTTACGAGCAGTACTTC. Its translation is CAINPGQGIYEQYF. The chain uses TRBV10-3 and TRBJ2-7; 9 bases match TRBD1. Germline lookup yields CDR1 ENHRY and CDR2 SYGVKD. CDR3 length equals 14 residues. Unmatched junction bases numbered 8, after V lost 7 bases and J lost 4 bases.

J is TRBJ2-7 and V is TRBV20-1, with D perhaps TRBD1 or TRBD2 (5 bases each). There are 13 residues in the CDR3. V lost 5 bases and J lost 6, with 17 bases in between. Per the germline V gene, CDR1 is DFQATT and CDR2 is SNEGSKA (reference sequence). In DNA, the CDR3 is TGCAGTGCTCCCAATAAACTTGGGGGCGAGCAGTACTTC. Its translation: CSAPNKLGGEQYF.

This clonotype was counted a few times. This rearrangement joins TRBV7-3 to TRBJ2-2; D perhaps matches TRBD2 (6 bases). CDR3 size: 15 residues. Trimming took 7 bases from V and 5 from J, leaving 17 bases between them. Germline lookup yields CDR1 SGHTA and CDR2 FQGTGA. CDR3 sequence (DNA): TGTGCCAGCACCCAGGTGGCGGGACCTACCGGGGAGCTGTTTTTT. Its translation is CASTQVAGPTGELFF.

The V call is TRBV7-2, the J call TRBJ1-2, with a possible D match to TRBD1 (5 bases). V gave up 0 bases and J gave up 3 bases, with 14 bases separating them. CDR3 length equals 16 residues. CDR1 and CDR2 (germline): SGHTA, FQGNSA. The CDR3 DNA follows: TGTGCCAGCAGCTTAGCGTTGGGCAGGGAATACTATGGCTACACCTTC. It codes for CASSLALGREYYGYTF. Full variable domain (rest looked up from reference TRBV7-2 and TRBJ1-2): GAGVSQSPSNKVTEKGKDVELRCDPISGHTALYWYRQSLGQGLEFLIYFQGNSAPDKSGLPSDRFSAERTGGSVSTLTIQRTQQEDSAVYLCASSLALGREYYGYTFGSGTRLTVV.

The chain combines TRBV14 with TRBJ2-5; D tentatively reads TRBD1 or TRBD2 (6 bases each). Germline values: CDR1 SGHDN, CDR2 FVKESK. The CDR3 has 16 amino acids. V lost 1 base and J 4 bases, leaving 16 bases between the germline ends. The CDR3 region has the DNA TGTGCCAGCAGCCAAGGGGGGGCCCGGCTAGGAGAGACCCAGTACTTC. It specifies CASSQGGARLGETQYF.